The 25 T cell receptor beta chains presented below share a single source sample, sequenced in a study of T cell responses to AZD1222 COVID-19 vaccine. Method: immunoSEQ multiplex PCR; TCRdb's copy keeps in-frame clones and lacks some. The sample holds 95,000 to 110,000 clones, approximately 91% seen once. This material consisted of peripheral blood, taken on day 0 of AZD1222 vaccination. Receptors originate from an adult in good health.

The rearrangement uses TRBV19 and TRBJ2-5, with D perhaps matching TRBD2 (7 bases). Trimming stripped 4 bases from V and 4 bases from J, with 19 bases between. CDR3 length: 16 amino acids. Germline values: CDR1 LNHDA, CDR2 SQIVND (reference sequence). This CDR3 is CASSTGLVGGPETQYF. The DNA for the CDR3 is TGTGCCAGTAGTACCGGACTAGTGGGGGGGCCAGAGACCCAGTACTTC.

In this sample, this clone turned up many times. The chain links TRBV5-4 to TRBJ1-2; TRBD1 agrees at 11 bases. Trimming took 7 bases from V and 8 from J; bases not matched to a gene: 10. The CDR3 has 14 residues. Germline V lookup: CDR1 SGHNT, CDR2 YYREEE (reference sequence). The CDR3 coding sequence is TGTGCCAGCTTCCCCGGGACAGGGGGGTTAGGCTACACCTTC. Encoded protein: CASFPGTGGLGYTF.

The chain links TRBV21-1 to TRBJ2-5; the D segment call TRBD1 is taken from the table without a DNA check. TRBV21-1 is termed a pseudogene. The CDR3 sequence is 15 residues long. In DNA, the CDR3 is TGTGCCAGCAGCAAAGGCAGCAGGGGGCCAGAGACCCAGTACTTC. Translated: CASSKGSRGPETQYF.

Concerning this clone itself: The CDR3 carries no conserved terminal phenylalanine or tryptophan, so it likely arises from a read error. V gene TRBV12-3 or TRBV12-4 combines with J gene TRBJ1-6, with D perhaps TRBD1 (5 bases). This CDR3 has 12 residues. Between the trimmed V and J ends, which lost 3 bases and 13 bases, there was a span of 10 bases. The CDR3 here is CASSFARGPLHL. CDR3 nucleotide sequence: TGTGCCAGCAGTTTCGCCCGGGGGCCCCTCCACCTT.

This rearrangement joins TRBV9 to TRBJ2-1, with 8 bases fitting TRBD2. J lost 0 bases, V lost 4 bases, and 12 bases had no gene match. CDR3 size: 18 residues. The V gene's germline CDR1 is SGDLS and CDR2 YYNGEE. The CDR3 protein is CASSPGGRGLNSYNEQFF. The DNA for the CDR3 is TGTGCCAGCAGCCCGGGAGGGCGGGGCCTAAACTCCTACAATGAGCAGTTCTTC.

The DNA for the CDR3 is TGCGCCAGCAGCCGAGGGGCGAACACTGAAGCTTTCTTT. Translating gives CASSRGANTEAFF. This chain joins TRBV5-1 and TRBJ1-1, with D possibly being TRBD1 (5 bases). The length of the CDR3 is 13 residues. The V end lost 4 bases, the J end lost 1 base, and 8 bases lay between the germline ends. Germline CDR1 is SGHRS and CDR2 is YFSETQ.

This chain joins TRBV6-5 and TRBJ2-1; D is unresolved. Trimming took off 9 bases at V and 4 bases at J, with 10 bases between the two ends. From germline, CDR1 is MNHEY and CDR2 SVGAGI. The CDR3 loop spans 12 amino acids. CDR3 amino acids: CASPLRYNEQFF. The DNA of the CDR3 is TGTGCCAGTCCCCTACGGTACAATGAGCAGTTCTTC.

The CDR3 bases are TGCGCCAGCAGTCAAGTGGACAGGCTAAACCAAGAGACCCAGTACTTC. Translation: CASSQVDRLNQETQYF. The rearrangement uses TRBV23-1 and TRBJ2-5, with 7 nucleotides matching TRBD1. TRBV23-1 is an ORF; its function is uncertain. Trimming cost V 2 bases and J 0 bases; bases outside gene matches: 6. The CDR3 runs to 16 residues.

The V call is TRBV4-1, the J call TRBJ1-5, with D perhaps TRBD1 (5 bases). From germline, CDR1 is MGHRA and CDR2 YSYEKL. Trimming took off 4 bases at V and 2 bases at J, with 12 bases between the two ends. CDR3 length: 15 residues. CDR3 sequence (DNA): TGCGCCAGCAGCCCGCGCAGGGAGGGCAATCAGCCCCAGCATTTT. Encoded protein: CASSPRREGNQPQHF.

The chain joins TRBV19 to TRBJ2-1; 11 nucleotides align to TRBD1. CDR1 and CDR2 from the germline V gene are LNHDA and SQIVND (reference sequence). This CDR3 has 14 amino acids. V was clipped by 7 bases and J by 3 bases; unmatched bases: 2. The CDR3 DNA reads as TGTGCCAGTACCGGGACAGGGGGCTACAATGAGCAGTTCTTC. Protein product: CASTGTGGYNEQFF. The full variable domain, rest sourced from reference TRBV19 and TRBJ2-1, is DGGITQSPKYLFRKEGQNVTLSCEQNLNHDAMYWYRQDPGQGLRLIYYSQIVNDFQKGDIAEGYSVSREKKESFPLTVTSAQKNPTAFYLCASTGTGGYNEQFFGPGTRLTVL.

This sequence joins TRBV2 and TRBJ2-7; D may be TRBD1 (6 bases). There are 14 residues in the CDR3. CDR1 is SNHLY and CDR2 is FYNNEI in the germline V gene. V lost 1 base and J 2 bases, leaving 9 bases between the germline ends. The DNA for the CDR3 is TGTGCCAGCAGTGAAGAGGGGGTCCCCTACGAGCAGTACTTC. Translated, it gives CASSEEGVPYEQYF.

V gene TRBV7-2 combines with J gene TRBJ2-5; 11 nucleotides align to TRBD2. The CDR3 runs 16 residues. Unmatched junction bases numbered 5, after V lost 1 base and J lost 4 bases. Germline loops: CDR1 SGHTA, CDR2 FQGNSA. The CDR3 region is CASSLVSGGAGETQYF. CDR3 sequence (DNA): TGTGCCAGCAGCTTAGTTAGCGGGGGGGCTGGAGAGACCCAGTACTTC.

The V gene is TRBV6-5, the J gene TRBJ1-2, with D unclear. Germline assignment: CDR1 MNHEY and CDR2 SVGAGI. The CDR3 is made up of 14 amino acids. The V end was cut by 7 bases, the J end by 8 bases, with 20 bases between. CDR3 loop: CASTDGSLSRGYTF. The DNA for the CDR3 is TGTGCCAGCACCGACGGGTCCCTATCGAGAGGCTACACCTTC.

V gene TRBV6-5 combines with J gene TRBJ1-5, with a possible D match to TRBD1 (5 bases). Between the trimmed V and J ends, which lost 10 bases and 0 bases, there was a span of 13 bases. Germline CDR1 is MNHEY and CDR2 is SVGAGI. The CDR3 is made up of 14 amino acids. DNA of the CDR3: TGTGCCACCCTCAGGGTGTATAGCAATCAGCCCCAGCATTTT. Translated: CATLRVYSNQPQHF.

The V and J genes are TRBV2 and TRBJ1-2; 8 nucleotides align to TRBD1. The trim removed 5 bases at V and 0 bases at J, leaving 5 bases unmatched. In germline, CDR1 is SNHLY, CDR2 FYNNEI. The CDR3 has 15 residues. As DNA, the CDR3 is TGTGCCAGCAGTCTTAGACAGGGGTCTAACTATGGCTACACCTTC. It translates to CASSLRQGSNYGYTF. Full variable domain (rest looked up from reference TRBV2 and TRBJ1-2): EPEVTQTPSHQVTQMGQEVILRCVPISNHLYFYWYRQILGQKVEFLVSFYNNEISEKSEIFDDQFSVERPDGSNFTLKIRSTKLEDSAMYFCASSLRQGSNYGYTFGSGTRLTVV.

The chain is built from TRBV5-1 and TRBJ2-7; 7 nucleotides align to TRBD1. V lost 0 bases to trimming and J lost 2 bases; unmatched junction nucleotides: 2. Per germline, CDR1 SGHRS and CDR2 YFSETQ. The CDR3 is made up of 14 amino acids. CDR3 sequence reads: CASSLGQGPYEQYF. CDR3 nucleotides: TGCGCCAGCAGCTTGGGACAGGGACCCTACGAGCAGTACTTC.

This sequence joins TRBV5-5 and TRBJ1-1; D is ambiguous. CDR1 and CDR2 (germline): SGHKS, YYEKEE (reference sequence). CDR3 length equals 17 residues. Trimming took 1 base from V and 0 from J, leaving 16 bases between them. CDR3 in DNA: TGTGCCAGCAGCTTGCTGGACTCCGCAGCGGTGAACACTGAAGCTTTCTTT. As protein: CASSLLDSAAVNTEAFF.

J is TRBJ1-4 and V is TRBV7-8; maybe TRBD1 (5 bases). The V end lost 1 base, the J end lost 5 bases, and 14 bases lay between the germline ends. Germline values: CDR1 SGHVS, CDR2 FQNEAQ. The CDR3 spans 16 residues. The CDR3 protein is CASSLGLGPWNEKLFF. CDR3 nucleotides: TGTGCCAGCAGCTTAGGGTTGGGGCCTTGGAATGAAAAACTGTTTTTT.

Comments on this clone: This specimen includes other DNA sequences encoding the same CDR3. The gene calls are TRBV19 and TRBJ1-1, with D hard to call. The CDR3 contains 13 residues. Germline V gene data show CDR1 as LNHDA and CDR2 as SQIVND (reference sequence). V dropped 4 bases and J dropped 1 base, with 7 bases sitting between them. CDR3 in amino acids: CASSTGGNTEAFF. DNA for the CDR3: TGTGCCAGTAGTACAGGAGGGAACACTGAAGCTTTCTTT. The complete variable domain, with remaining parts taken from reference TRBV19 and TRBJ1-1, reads DGGITQSPKYLFRKEGQNVTLSCEQNLNHDAMYWYRQDPGQGLRLIYYSQIVNDFQKGDIAEGYSVSREKKESFPLTVTSAQKNPTAFYLCASSTGGNTEAFFGQGTRLTVV.

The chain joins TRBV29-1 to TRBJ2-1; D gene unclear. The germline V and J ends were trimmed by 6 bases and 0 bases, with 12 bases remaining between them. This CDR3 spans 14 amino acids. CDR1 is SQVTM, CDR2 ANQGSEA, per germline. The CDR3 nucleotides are TGCAGCGTCGAGAGGCTTAACTCCTACAATGAGCAGTTCTTC. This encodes CSVERLNSYNEQFF.

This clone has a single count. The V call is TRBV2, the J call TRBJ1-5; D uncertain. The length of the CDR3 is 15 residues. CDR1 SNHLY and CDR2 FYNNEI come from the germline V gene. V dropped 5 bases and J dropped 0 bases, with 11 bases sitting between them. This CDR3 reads CASSSDGNSNQPQHF. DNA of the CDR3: TGTGCCAGCAGTTCCGACGGCAATAGCAATCAGCCCCAGCATTTT.

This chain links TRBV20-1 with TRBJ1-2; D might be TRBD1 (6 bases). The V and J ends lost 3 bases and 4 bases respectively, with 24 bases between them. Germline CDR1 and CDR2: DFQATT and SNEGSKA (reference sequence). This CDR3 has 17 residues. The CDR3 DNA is TGCAGTGCTAGTCACCGATCAACAGGGAGTCGGGTCTATGGCTACACCTTC. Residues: CSASHRSTGSRVYGYTF.

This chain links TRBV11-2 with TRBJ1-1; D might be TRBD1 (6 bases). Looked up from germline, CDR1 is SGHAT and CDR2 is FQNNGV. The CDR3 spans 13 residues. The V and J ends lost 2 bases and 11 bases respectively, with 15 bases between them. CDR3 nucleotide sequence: TGTGCCAGCAGCTTAAACAGGGACCTTGAGGCTTTCTTT. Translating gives CASSLNRDLEAFF.

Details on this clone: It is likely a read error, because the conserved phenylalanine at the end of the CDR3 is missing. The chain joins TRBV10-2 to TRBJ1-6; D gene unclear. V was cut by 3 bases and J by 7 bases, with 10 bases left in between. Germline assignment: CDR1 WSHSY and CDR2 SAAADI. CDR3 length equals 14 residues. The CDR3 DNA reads TGCGCCAGCAGTGATAAAAGGGAGAATTCACCCCTCCACCTT. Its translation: CASSDKRENSPLHL.

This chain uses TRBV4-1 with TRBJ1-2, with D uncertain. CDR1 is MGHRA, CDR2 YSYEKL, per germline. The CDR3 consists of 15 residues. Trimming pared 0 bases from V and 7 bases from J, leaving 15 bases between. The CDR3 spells CASSQEPYLAGGYTF. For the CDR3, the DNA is TGCGCCAGCAGCCAAGAACCTTATCTGGCTGGTGGCTACACCTTC.